The 13 T cell receptor beta chains in this list originate from one sample, sequenced in a study of blood T cell repertoires in COVID-19. Data came from immunoSEQ multiplex PCR; TCRdb stores just in-frame clones and leaves some out. The table lists about 70,000 clones, around 89% of them singletons. The source material was peripheral blood. The origin of the receptors is a human donor in a cohort sampled during active COVID-19.

This chain uses TRBV4-1 with TRBJ2-2, with TRBD1 identical over 7 bases. Germline V gene data show CDR1 as MGHRA and CDR2 as YSYEKL. This CDR3 region has 15 residues. V shed 4 bases and J 6 bases; nucleotides not matched to a gene: 8. The CDR3: CASSRVTGFAGELFF. Here the CDR3 DNA reads TGCGCCAGCAGCCGGGTGACAGGGTTCGCCGGGGAGCTGTTTTTT.

The chain joins TRBV6-5 to TRBJ2-5; 11 nucleotides line up with TRBD1. The CDR3 loop spans 15 amino acids. CDR1 and CDR2 (germline): MNHEY, SVGAGI. The V segment lost 6 bases and the J segment 5 bases; nucleotides outside the gene matches: 8. CDR3 sequence: CASRLGQGEAETQYF. In nucleotides, the CDR3 is TGTGCCAGCAGACTGGGACAGGGGGAGGCGGAGACCCAGTACTTC.

In DNA, the CDR3 is TGTGCCAGCAGTTACCGAACTAGCGGCATCAATGAGCAGTTCTTC. It codes for CASSYRTSGINEQFF. J is TRBJ2-1 and V is TRBV6-5; the match to TRBD2 covers 8 bases. The ends lost 2 bases at V and 6 bases at J; junction bases unmatched: 6. The length of the CDR3 is 15 residues. Germline loops: CDR1 MNHEY, CDR2 SVGAGI.

CDR3 nucleotide sequence: TGTGCCAGCTCACCACCGGGAGTACGATCCTACAATGAGCAGTTCTTC. Encoded protein: CASSPPGVRSYNEQFF. The V and J genes are TRBV18 and TRBJ2-1; tentatively, D is TRBD2 (5 bases). The germline V and J ends were trimmed by 0 bases and 1 base, with 10 bases remaining between them. This CDR3 contains 16 residues. Germline V gives CDR1 KGHSH, CDR2 LQKENI. Full variable domain (rest looked up from reference TRBV18 and TRBJ2-1): NAGVMQNPRHLVRRRGQEARLRCSPMKGHSHVYWYRQLPEEGLKFMVYLQKENIIDESGMPKERFSAEFPKEGPSILRIQQVVRGDSAAYFCASSPPGVRSYNEQFFGPGTRLTVL.

The chain combines TRBV6-4 with TRBJ2-5, with TRBD2 as a possible D gene (6 bases). The CDR3 is 14 residues long. Trimming shortened V by 8 bases and J by 4 bases, and 17 bases separated the two germline ends. CDR1 and CDR2 (germline): MRHNA, SNTAGT. CDR3 sequence reads: CASVASEDAETQYF. DNA for the CDR3: TGTGCCAGCGTGGCTAGCGAAGATGCAGAGACCCAGTACTTC.

The rearrangement uses TRBV6-2 or TRBV6-3 and TRBJ2-1; D ambiguous. CDR3 length: 16 amino acids. V was shortened by 0 bases and J by 0 bases, with 9 bases between the two germline ends. CDR1 is MNHEY and CDR2 is SVGEGT in the germline V gene. This CDR3 is CASSYSNRSSYNEQFF. The CDR3 DNA sequence: TGTGCCAGCAGTTACTCGAATAGGAGCTCCTACAATGAGCAGTTCTTC.

This chain uses TRBV10-2 with TRBJ1-1; the D gene is possibly TRBD1 (6 bases). The length of the CDR3 is 14 residues. V lost 6 bases and J 3 bases, leaving 14 bases between the germline ends. From germline, CDR1 is WSHSY and CDR2 SAAADI. The CDR3 is CASRTGYWDTEAFF. The CDR3 nucleotides are TGCGCCAGCAGAACAGGGTATTGGGACACTGAAGCTTTCTTT.

This chain uses TRBV19 with TRBJ2-1; 8 bases map to TRBD2. The CDR3 sequence is 14 residues long. V was pared by 5 bases and J by 6 bases, with 6 bases of the junction left unmatched. CDR1 and CDR2 (germline): LNHDA, SQIVND (reference sequence). CDR3 loop: CASSPGTRFNEQFF. The CDR3 nucleotides read TGTGCCAGTAGTCCCGGGACTAGATTCAATGAGCAGTTCTTC.

The rearrangement uses TRBV5-1 and TRBJ2-3; D might be TRBD1 (6 bases). Germline assignment: CDR1 SGHRS and CDR2 YFSETQ. The CDR3 runs to 16 residues. Trimming shortened V by 0 bases and J by 2 bases, and 13 bases separated the two germline ends. The CDR3 sequence: CASSLGLQGPTDTQYF. The CDR3 coding sequence is TGCGCCAGCAGCTTGGGTCTACAGGGCCCCACAGATACGCAGTATTTT.

The rearrangement joins TRBV28 to TRBJ2-7; D perhaps matches TRBD2 (7 bases). Germline V gene sequence: CDR1 MDHEN, CDR2 SYDVKM. The V and J ends lost 2 bases and 2 bases respectively, with 19 bases between them. The CDR3 sequence is 17 residues long. In DNA form, the CDR3 reads TGTGCCAGCAGTTTAGGGGTTCGGGGCGGGGGCACCTACGAGCAGTACTTC. The encoded protein is CASSLGVRGGGTYEQYF. The full variable domain, completed using reference TRBV28 and TRBJ2-7, is DVKVTQSSRYLVKRTGEKVFLECVQDMDHENMFWYRQDPGLGLRLIYFSYDVKMKEKGDIPEGYSVSREKKERFSLILESASTNQTSMYLCASSLGVRGGGTYEQYFGPGTRLTVT.

CDR3 in amino acids: CSVDVAGVTGEQFF. CDR3 coding DNA: TGCAGCGTTGATGTAGCGGGAGTAACTGGTGAGCAGTTCTTC. The chain has TRBV29-1 and TRBJ2-1, with 9 positions matching TRBD2. The CDR3 loop spans 14 amino acids. Looked up from germline, CDR1 is SQVTM and CDR2 is ANQGSEA. Germline trimming cut 3 bases from V and 9 bases from J; bases unmatched to any gene: 9.

The chain carries TRBV18 and TRBJ1-4; TRBD1 might be the D (6 bases). V was cut by 1 base and J by 0 bases, with 12 bases left in between. This CDR3 contains 17 residues. Germline assignment: CDR1 KGHSH and CDR2 LQKENI. CDR3 sequence (DNA): TGTGCCAGCTCACCACTTTCGGCAGGGGCAACTAATGAAAAACTGTTTTTT. Its protein is CASSPLSAGATNEKLFF.

This chain links TRBV28 with TRBJ2-7, with 9 bases fitting TRBD1. Germline CDR1 reads MDHEN; CDR2 reads SYDVKM. The CDR3 has 14 residues. Losses at the gene ends were 6 bases for V and 5 bases for J; bases not matched to a gene: 8. CDR3: CASSTPGQGDEQYF. The CDR3 DNA sequence: TGTGCCAGCAGCACTCCGGGACAGGGAGACGAGCAGTACTTC. Based on the CDR3 plus reference TRBV28 and TRBJ2-7, the full variable domain is DVKVTQSSRYLVKRTGEKVFLECVQDMDHENMFWYRQDPGLGLRLIYFSYDVKMKEKGDIPEGYSVSREKKERFSLILESASTNQTSMYLCASSTPGQGDEQYFGPGTRLTVT.